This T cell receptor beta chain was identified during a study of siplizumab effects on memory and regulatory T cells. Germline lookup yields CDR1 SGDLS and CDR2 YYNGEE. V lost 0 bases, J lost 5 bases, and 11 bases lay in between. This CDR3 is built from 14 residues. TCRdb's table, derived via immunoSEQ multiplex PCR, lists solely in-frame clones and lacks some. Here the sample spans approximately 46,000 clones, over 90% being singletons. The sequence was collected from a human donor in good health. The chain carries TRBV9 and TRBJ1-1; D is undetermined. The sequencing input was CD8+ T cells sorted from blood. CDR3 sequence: CASSVAKGGTEAFF. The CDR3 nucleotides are TGTGCCAGCAGCGTAGCGAAGGGAGGGACTGAAGCTTTCTTT.